A selection of T cell receptor beta chains follows, all from one sample in a study of response to subunit inactivated influenza vaccine. Each CDR3 protein is one row after TCRdb ran MiXCR on the RT-PCR reads. The sample shows 300,000 to 350,000 distinct CDR3 sequences, approximately 21% of them seen only once. The sequencing used PBMCs from blood, collected 21 months after vaccination. These receptors all come from a man aged 45 to 75 who received an inactivated influenza vaccine. Both conserved end residues are part of each CDR3. The order of the fields is V gene, CDR3 length, J gene, D gene, clone size, CDR3 protein, CDR3 DNA. D genes are given only for firm matches. Some rows have no size entry. The others give once, few or many, or a class for an expanded clone.

v_gene: TRBV5-4; len: 15; j_gene: TRBJ2-7; d_gene: -; abundance: -; CDR3aa: CASSRSRQAPYEQYF; CDR3nt: TGTGCCAGCAGCCGATCACGACAGGCCCCCTACGAGCAGTACTTC
v_gene: TRBV6-1; len: 13; j_gene: TRBJ1-5; d_gene: -; abundance: -; CDR3aa: CASSEESLGSQHF; CDR3nt: TGTGCCAGCAGTGAAGAGAGTCTAGGGTCCCAGCATTTT
v_gene: TRBV29-1; len: 14; j_gene: TRBJ1-2; d_gene: -; abundance: -; CDR3aa: CSVEDPLGHGGYTF; CDR3nt: TGCAGCGTTGAAGATCCCCTAGGGCACGGAGGCTACACCTTC
v_gene: TRBV12-3/TRBV12-4; len: 13; j_gene: TRBJ1-3; d_gene: TRBD1; abundance: many; CDR3aa: CASSLGQRNTIYF; CDR3nt: TGTGCCAGCAGTTTGGGACAGCGAAACACCATATATTTT
v_gene: TRBV10-3; len: 14; j_gene: TRBJ2-2; d_gene: -; abundance: -; CDR3aa: CAITGGENTGELFF; CDR3nt: TGTGCCATCACGGGCGGGGAGAACACCGGGGAGCTGTTTTTT
v_gene: TRBV6-1; len: 12; j_gene: TRBJ2-1; d_gene: -; abundance: few; CDR3aa: CASSEARNEQFF; CDR3nt: TGTGCCAGCAGTGAAGCTCGGAATGAGCAGTTCTTC
v_gene: TRBV19; len: 16; j_gene: TRBJ2-6; d_gene: -; abundance: few; CDR3aa: CASKTIKGAGANVLTF; CDR3nt: TGTGCCAGTAAGACGATTAAGGGCGCTGGGGCCAACGTCCTGACTTTC
v_gene: TRBV4-3; len: 16; j_gene: TRBJ2-7; d_gene: -; abundance: -; CDR3aa: CASSQDISGGLYEQYF; CDR3nt: TGCGCCAGCAGCCAAGATATTAGTGGGGGACTCTACGAGCAGTACTTC
v_gene: TRBV29-1; len: 13; j_gene: TRBJ2-1; d_gene: TRBD1; abundance: -; CDR3aa: CSVGQGVRDEQFF; CDR3nt: TGCAGCGTTGGACAGGGGGTTCGGGATGAGCAGTTCTTC
v_gene: TRBV12-3/TRBV12-4; len: 14; j_gene: TRBJ2-1; d_gene: -; abundance: few; CDR3aa: CASSLSGSWNEQFF; CDR3nt: TGTGCCAGCAGTCTATCCGGGTCGTGGAATGAGCAGTTCTTC
v_gene: TRBV6-2/TRBV6-3; len: 15; j_gene: TRBJ1-1; d_gene: -; abundance: -; CDR3aa: CASIPSGSSLTEAFF; CDR3nt: TGTGCCAGCATCCCCTCGGGCAGCAGCCTCACTGAAGCTTTCTTT
v_gene: TRBV6-5; len: 13; j_gene: TRBJ1-1; d_gene: -; abundance: -; CDR3aa: CASITPRHTEAFF; CDR3nt: TGTGCCAGCATTACTCCCCGCCACACTGAAGCTTTCTTT
v_gene: TRBV11-1; len: 15; j_gene: TRBJ2-1; d_gene: -; abundance: -; CDR3aa: CASSSTGQSYNEQFF; CDR3nt: TGTGCCAGCAGCTCAACCGGACAGTCCTACAATGAGCAGTTCTTC
v_gene: TRBV5-1; len: 14; j_gene: TRBJ1-1; d_gene: -; abundance: many; CDR3aa: CASSLVDRNTEAFF; CDR3nt: TGCGCCAGCAGCTTGGTCGACAGAAACACTGAAGCTTTCTTT
v_gene: TRBV12-3/TRBV12-4; len: 15; j_gene: TRBJ2-7; d_gene: -; abundance: -; CDR3aa: CASSLVPTRNYEQYF; CDR3nt: TGTGCCAGCAGTTTAGTCCCGACACGCAACTACGAGCAGTACTTC
v_gene: TRBV9; len: 14; j_gene: TRBJ1-1; d_gene: TRBD1; abundance: -; CDR3aa: CASSAGGGNTEAFF; CDR3nt: TGTGCCAGCAGCGCAGGGGGCGGGAACACTGAAGCTTTCTTT
v_gene: TRBV6-2/TRBV6-3; len: 13; j_gene: TRBJ1-2; d_gene: -; abundance: -; CDR3aa: CASSYGESYGYTF; CDR3nt: TGTGCCAGCAGTTATGGGGAGAGCTATGGCTACACCTTC
v_gene: TRBV6-1; len: 12; j_gene: TRBJ1-5; d_gene: -; abundance: -; CDR3aa: CASRVRNQPQHF; CDR3nt: TGTGCCAGCAGGGTTCGGAATCAGCCCCAGCATTTT
v_gene: TRBV27; len: 15; j_gene: TRBJ2-2; d_gene: -; abundance: -; CDR3aa: CASSPLAGNTGELFF; CDR3nt: TGTGCCAGCAGTCCCCTCGCGGGGAACACCGGGGAGCTGTTTTTT
v_gene: TRBV5-1; len: 13; j_gene: TRBJ2-3; d_gene: -; abundance: -; CDR3aa: CASSWGSTDTQYF; CDR3nt: TGCGCCAGCAGCTGGGGCAGCACAGATACGCAGTATTTT
v_gene: TRBV12-3/TRBV12-4; len: 14; j_gene: TRBJ1-5; d_gene: TRBD1; abundance: many; CDR3aa: CASRAGTDNQPQHF; CDR3nt: TGTGCCAGCCGAGCCGGGACAGATAATCAGCCCCAGCATTTT
v_gene: TRBV18; len: 16; j_gene: TRBJ2-1; d_gene: -; abundance: -; CDR3aa: CASSPLLVGTYNEQFF; CDR3nt: TGTGCCAGCTCACCACTCCTAGTAGGGACCTACAATGAGCAGTTCTTC
v_gene: TRBV7-2; len: 14; j_gene: TRBJ2-2; d_gene: -; abundance: few; CDR3aa: CASSLRTNTGELFF; CDR3nt: TGTGCCAGCAGCTTGCGGACCAACACCGGGGAGCTGTTTTTT
v_gene: TRBV9; len: 15; j_gene: TRBJ1-5; d_gene: -; abundance: -; CDR3aa: CASSVGPGSHQPQHF; CDR3nt: TGTGCCAGCAGCGTGGGCCCCGGTTCCCATCAGCCCCAGCATTTT
v_gene: TRBV11-2; len: 13; j_gene: TRBJ1-3; d_gene: -; abundance: few; CDR3aa: CASSQTDGYTIYF; CDR3nt: TGTGCCAGCAGCCAGACAGACGGATACACCATATATTTT
v_gene: TRBV20-1; len: 16; j_gene: TRBJ1-4; d_gene: TRBD1; abundance: -; CDR3aa: CSARGFRGQEDEKLFF; CDR3nt: TGCAGTGCTAGAGGGTTTAGGGGGCAGGAGGATGAAAAACTGTTTTTT
v_gene: TRBV12-3/TRBV12-4; len: 14; j_gene: TRBJ1-1; d_gene: -; abundance: few; CDR3aa: CASSLRVTNTEAFF; CDR3nt: TGTGCCAGCAGTTTACGGGTTACGAACACTGAAGCTTTCTTT
v_gene: TRBV6-1; len: 14; j_gene: TRBJ1-1; d_gene: -; abundance: many; CDR3aa: CASKKGLVDTEAFF; CDR3nt: TGTGCCAGTAAAAAGGGGTTAGTGGACACTGAAGCTTTCTTT
v_gene: TRBV6-2/TRBV6-3; len: 15; j_gene: TRBJ1-5; d_gene: TRBD1; abundance: few; CDR3aa: CASRTGTGANQPQHF; CDR3nt: TGTGCCAGCAGAACCGGGACAGGGGCCAATCAGCCCCAGCATTTT
v_gene: TRBV5-1; len: 14; j_gene: TRBJ1-1; d_gene: -; abundance: -; CDR3aa: CASSSGTTNTEAFF; CDR3nt: TGCGCCAGCAGCTCCGGGACAACGAACACTGAAGCTTTCTTT
v_gene: TRBV29-1; len: 11; j_gene: TRBJ2-5; d_gene: -; abundance: many; CDR3aa: CSVRQQETQYF; CDR3nt: TGCAGCGTAAGACAGCAAGAGACCCAGTACTTC
v_gene: TRBV20-1; len: 11; j_gene: TRBJ1-3; d_gene: -; abundance: -; CDR3aa: CSARVGNTIYF; CDR3nt: TGCAGTGCTAGAGTTGGGAACACCATATATTTT
v_gene: TRBV29-1; len: 14; j_gene: TRBJ2-1; d_gene: -; abundance: -; CDR3aa: CSVDDRPSYNEQFF; CDR3nt: TGCAGCGTTGACGACAGACCTTCCTACAATGAGCAGTTCTTC
v_gene: TRBV9; len: 15; j_gene: TRBJ2-7; d_gene: TRBD2; abundance: -; CDR3aa: CASSVEASGAYEQYF; CDR3nt: TGTGCCAGCAGCGTAGAGGCTAGCGGGGCTTACGAGCAGTACTTC
v_gene: TRBV3-1; len: 14; j_gene: TRBJ1-1; d_gene: TRBD1; abundance: -; CDR3aa: CASRSGTGNTEAFF; CDR3nt: TGTGCCAGCAGATCCGGGACAGGGAACACTGAAGCTTTCTTT
v_gene: TRBV15; len: 13; j_gene: TRBJ1-5; d_gene: TRBD1; abundance: -; CDR3aa: CATSYRGYGPQHF; CDR3nt: TGTGCCACCAGCTACAGGGGGTATGGGCCCCAGCATTTT
v_gene: TRBV7-9; len: 16; j_gene: TRBJ1-1; d_gene: -; abundance: -; CDR3aa: CASSLPPGQLNTEAFF; CDR3nt: TGTGCCAGCAGCCTACCCCCAGGGCAATTGAACACTGAAGCTTTCTTT
v_gene: TRBV30; len: 15; j_gene: TRBJ1-1; d_gene: -; abundance: -; CDR3aa: CAVEGRGGRNTEAFF; CDR3nt: TGTGCTGTAGAGGGCAGGGGAGGTCGGAACACTGAAGCTTTCTTT
v_gene: TRBV15; len: 19; j_gene: TRBJ2-1; d_gene: -; abundance: few; CDR3aa: CATSRDPIWGTSSYNEQFF; CDR3nt: TGTGCCACCAGCAGAGATCCCATCTGGGGGACGAGCTCCTACAATGAGCAGTTCTTC
v_gene: TRBV7-8; len: 14; j_gene: TRBJ2-7; d_gene: TRBD1; abundance: -; CDR3aa: CASSLVDRGYEQYF; CDR3nt: TGTGCCAGCAGCTTAGTTGACAGGGGCTACGAGCAGTACTTC
v_gene: TRBV6-2/TRBV6-3; len: 15; j_gene: TRBJ1-5; d_gene: TRBD1; abundance: few; CDR3aa: CASTDFEGADQPQHF; CDR3nt: TGTGCCAGCACCGACTTTGAGGGGGCGGATCAGCCCCAGCATTTT
v_gene: TRBV11-1; len: 12; j_gene: TRBJ2-1; d_gene: -; abundance: -; CDR3aa: CASSLVENEQFF; CDR3nt: TGTGCCAGCAGCTTAGTCGAGAATGAGCAGTTCTTC
v_gene: TRBV20-1; len: 13; j_gene: TRBJ1-6; d_gene: -; abundance: -; CDR3aa: CSAPPGPGAPLHF; CDR3nt: TGCAGTGCTCCCCCGGGCCCAGGGGCACCCCTCCACTTT
v_gene: TRBV27; len: 15; j_gene: TRBJ2-1; d_gene: TRBD2; abundance: -; CDR3aa: CASRLGLAGEFEQFF; CDR3nt: TGTGCCAGCAGACTGGGACTAGCGGGAGAATTTGAGCAGTTCTTC
v_gene: TRBV29-1; len: 10; j_gene: TRBJ2-5; d_gene: -; abundance: -; CDR3aa: CSVGILDQYF; CDR3nt: TGCAGCGTTGGTATTCTCGACCAGTACTTC
v_gene: TRBV11-2; len: 15; j_gene: TRBJ2-7; d_gene: -; abundance: -; CDR3aa: CASSLGYDSSYEQYF; CDR3nt: TGTGCCAGCAGCTTAGGGTACGATAGCTCCTACGAGCAGTACTTC
v_gene: TRBV28; len: 12; j_gene: TRBJ1-3; d_gene: -; abundance: few; CDR3aa: CATGSSGNTIYF; CDR3nt: TGTGCCACCGGTAGCTCTGGAAACACCATATATTTT
v_gene: TRBV18; len: 15; j_gene: TRBJ2-1; d_gene: -; abundance: -; CDR3aa: CASSPERSSYNEQFF; CDR3nt: TGTGCCAGCTCACCGGAGAGGTCCTCCTACAATGAGCAGTTCTTC
v_gene: TRBV10-3; len: 13; j_gene: TRBJ1-2; d_gene: -; abundance: few; CDR3aa: CAISEQGGHTYTF; CDR3nt: TGTGCCATCAGTGAACAGGGAGGTCATACCTACACCTTC
v_gene: TRBV7-2; len: 13; j_gene: TRBJ1-1; d_gene: -; abundance: few; CDR3aa: CASLPGLNTETFF; CDR3nt: TGTGCCAGCTTACCGGGACTCAACACTGAAACTTTCTTT